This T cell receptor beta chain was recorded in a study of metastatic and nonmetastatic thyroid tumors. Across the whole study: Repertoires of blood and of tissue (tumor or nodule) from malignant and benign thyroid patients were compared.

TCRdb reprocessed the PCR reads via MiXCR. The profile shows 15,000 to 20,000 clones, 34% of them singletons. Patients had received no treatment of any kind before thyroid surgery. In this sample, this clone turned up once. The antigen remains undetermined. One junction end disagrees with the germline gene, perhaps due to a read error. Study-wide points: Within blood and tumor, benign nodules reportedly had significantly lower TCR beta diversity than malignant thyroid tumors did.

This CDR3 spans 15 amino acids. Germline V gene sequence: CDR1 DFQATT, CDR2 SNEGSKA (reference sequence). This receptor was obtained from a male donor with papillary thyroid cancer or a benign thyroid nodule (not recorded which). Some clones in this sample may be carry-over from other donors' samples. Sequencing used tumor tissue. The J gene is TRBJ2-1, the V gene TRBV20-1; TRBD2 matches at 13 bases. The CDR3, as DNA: TGCAGTGCTTCCACCAGGACTAGCGGGAGTTCCAACGGGATCTTC. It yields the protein CSASTRTSGSSNGIF.